Presented here are 8 T cell receptor beta chains from one specimen sequenced in a study of T-cell reconstitution after alpha-beta-depleted transplantation in children. Preparation of the TCRbeta library used unique molecular identifiers. TCRdb analysed the PCR reads with MiXCR anew, one entry per CDR3 protein. This table has some 100,000 distinct CDR3 sequences, about 22% appearing once. The sample in question was PBMCs, obtained before TCRalphabeta/CD19-depleted stem cell transplant. The receptors were gathered from a boy younger than 10 with acute lymphoblastic leukemia, due to receive a stem cell transplant.

This clonotype was counted a few times. The chain carries TRBV7-2 and TRBJ2-5; tentative D call: TRBD2 (5 bases). Trimming shortened V by 5 bases and J by 2 bases, and 9 bases separated the two germline ends. There are 13 residues in the CDR3. CDR1 is SGHTA and CDR2 is FQGNSA in the germline V gene. The CDR3 sequence: CASSHGIQETQYF. CDR3 DNA: TGTGCCAGCAGCCACGGGATACAAGAGACCCAGTACTTC.

The V and J genes are TRBV18 and TRBJ1-5; 7 bases agree with TRBD1. CDR3 length equals 13 residues. The V gene's germline CDR1 is KGHSH and CDR2 LQKENI. V was pared by 2 bases and J by 7 bases, with 2 bases of the junction left unmatched. This CDR3 is CASSPIQGQPQHF. CDR3 coding DNA: TGTGCCAGCTCACCAATACAGGGGCAGCCCCAGCATTTT.

This clonotype was detected only a few times. V usage is TRBV3-1 and J usage is TRBJ2-1; the D is unclear. The CDR3 length is 16 residues. The germline V and J ends were trimmed by 2 bases and 0 bases, with 11 bases remaining between them. Germline V CDR1 and CDR2: LGHDT, YNNKEL (reference sequence). The CDR3 DNA is TGTGCCAGCAGCCAACCGACCGGCTACTCCTACAATGAGCAGTTCTTC. This translates into CASSQPTGYSYNEQFF.

This clonotype was seen many times. The J gene is TRBJ1-2, the V gene TRBV27; tentatively, D is TRBD1 (5 bases). This CDR3 is built from 14 residues. The ends were cut back, 10 bases at V and 4 bases at J, with 19 bases in the middle. Germline assignment: CDR1 MNHEY and CDR2 SMNVEV (reference sequence). In DNA, the CDR3 is TGTGCCACAGCCCCAGGGCGGACCCTCTATGGCTACACCTTC. Translated: CATAPGRTLYGYTF.

This clonotype was recorded a few times. This rearrangement joins TRBV7-2 to TRBJ2-3; TRBD2 matches 7 bases. Trimming removed 5 bases from V and 8 bases from J; junction bases left unmatched: 10. There are 14 residues in the CDR3. The germline V gene encodes CDR1 SGHTA and CDR2 FQGNSA. CDR3 DNA: TGTGCCAGCAGCACATCTAGCGGAGGGGCTACGCAGTATTTT. Translating it yields CASSTSSGGATQYF.

This chain uses TRBV20-1 with TRBJ1-2, with 8 bases that match TRBD1. The CDR3 has 15 amino acids. V dropped 2 bases and J dropped 2; count of bases not matched to a gene: 7. Germline loops: CDR1 DFQATT, CDR2 SNEGSKA (reference sequence). In nucleotides, the CDR3 is TGCAGTGCTAGATCCGACACAGGGGGGAACTATGGCTACACCTTC. It yields the protein CSARSDTGGNYGYTF.

The CDR3 sequence is CASSQPGGQPQHF. In nucleotides, the CDR3 is TGTGCCAGCAGCCAACCGGGGGGTCAGCCCCAGCATTTT. The chain carries TRBV4-2 and TRBJ1-5; tentatively, D is TRBD1 (5 bases). The CDR3 length is 13 residues. V was trimmed by 2 bases and J by 6 bases, leaving 8 bases between them. The V gene's germline CDR1 is LGHNA and CDR2 YNFKEQ.

The chain carries TRBV12-3 or TRBV12-4 and TRBJ2-7; TRBD2 might be the D (6 bases). This CDR3 has 12 residues. Trimming left V 7 bases short and J 3 bases short, with 10 bases between. The CDR3 region has the DNA TGTGCCAGCACCTTGGGGGGCTACGAGCAGTACTTC. Translating gives CASTLGGYEQYF.